The sequence of this T cell receptor (beta chain) was determined in a study of CD8+ T cells in alopecia areata. This clone turned up a few times. cDNA serving as the sequencing template came from extracted, reverse transcribed RNA. TCRdb's copy holds only in-frame clones and misses some; the assay was immunoSEQ multiplex PCR. The repertoire includes a few hundred thousand clones, just over 55% of them detected once, and roughly 5% sits in the top ten. V was trimmed by 9 bases and J by 0 bases, leaving 12 bases between them. In germline, CDR1 is WSHSY, CDR2 SAAADI. CDR3 length: 13 amino acids. This clonotype was sampled from a human donor in good health. V usage is TRBV10-2 and J usage is TRBJ2-7; D unresolved. The source material was CD8+ T cells sorted from blood. CDR3: CASTTATSYEQYF. The CDR3, as DNA: TGCGCCAGTACGACGGCGACCTCCTACGAGCAGTACTTC.